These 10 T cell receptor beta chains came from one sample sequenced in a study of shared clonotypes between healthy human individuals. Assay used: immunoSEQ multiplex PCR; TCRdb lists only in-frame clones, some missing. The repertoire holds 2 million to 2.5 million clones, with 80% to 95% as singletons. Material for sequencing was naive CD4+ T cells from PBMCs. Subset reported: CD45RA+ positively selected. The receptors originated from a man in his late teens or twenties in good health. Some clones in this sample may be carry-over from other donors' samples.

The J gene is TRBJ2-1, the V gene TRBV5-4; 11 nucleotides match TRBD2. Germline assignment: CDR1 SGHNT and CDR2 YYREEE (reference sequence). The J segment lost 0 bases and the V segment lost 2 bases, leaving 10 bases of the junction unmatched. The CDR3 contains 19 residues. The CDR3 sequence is CASSFPGLAGFTSYNEQFF. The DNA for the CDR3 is TGTGCCAGCAGCTTCCCCGGACTAGCGGGCTTCACCTCCTACAATGAGCAGTTCTTC.

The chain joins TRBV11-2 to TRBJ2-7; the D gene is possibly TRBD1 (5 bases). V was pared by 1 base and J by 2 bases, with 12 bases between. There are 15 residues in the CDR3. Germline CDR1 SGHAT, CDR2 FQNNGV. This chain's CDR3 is CASSLGQGKTYEQYF. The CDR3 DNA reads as TGTGCCAGCAGCTTAGGCCAGGGCAAAACCTACGAGCAGTACTTC.

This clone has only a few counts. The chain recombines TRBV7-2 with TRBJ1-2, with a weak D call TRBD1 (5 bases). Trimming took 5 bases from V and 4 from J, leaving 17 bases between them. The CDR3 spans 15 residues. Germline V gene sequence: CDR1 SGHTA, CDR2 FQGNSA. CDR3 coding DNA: TGTGCCAGCAGCCCGACCAGGGTTGGGGGCTATGGCTACACCTTC. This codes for CASSPTRVGGYGYTF.

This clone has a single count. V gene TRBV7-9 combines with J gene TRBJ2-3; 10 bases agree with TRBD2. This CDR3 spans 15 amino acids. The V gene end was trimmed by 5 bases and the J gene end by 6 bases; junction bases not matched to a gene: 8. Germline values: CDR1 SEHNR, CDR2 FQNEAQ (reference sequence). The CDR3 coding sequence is TGTGCCAGCAGCCTATTGATTAGCGGGAGGGATACGCAGTATTTT. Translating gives CASSLLISGRDTQYF.

The CDR3 is CASSLIATDTQYF. The CDR3 DNA reads TGCGCCAGCAGCTTGATTGCTACAGATACGCAGTATTTT. The chain links TRBV5-1 to TRBJ2-3; unclear D gene. CDR1 and CDR2 from the germline V gene are SGHRS and YFSETQ. The germline V and J ends were trimmed by 1 base and 3 bases, with 6 bases remaining between them. The CDR3 runs 13 residues.

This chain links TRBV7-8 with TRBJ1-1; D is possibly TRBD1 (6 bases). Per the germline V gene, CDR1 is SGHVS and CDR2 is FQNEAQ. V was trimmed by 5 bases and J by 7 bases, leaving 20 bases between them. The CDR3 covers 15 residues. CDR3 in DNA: TGTGCCAGCAGCCCTCGCGGGGGGGCAGTCAGTGAAGCTTTCTTT. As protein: CASSPRGGAVSEAFF.

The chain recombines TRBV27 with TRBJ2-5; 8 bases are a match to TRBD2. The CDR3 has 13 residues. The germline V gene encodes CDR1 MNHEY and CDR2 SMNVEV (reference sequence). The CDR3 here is CTGGEGVRETQYF. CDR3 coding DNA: TGTACGGGAGGGGAGGGCGTCAGAGAGACCCAGTACTTC.

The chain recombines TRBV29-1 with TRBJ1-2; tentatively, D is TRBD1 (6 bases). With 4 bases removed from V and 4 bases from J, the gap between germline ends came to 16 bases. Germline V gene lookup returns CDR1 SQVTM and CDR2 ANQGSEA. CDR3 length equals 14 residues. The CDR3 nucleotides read TGCAGCGTTGGCCGGGGGGCGGCTCCCTATGGCTACACCTTC. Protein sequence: CSVGRGAAPYGYTF.

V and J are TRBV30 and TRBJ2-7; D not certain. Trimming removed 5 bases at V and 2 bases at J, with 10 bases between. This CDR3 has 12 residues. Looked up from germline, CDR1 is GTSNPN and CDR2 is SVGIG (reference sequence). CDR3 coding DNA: TGTGCCTGGTCCGGACCGGCCTACGAGCAGTACTTC. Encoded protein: CAWSGPAYEQYF.

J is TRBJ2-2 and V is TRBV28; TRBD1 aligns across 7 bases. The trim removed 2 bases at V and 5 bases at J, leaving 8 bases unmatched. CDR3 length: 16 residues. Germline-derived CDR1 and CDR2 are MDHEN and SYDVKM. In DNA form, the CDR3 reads TGTGCCAGCAGTTTAAGGGGGCTTATGTGGACCGGGGAGCTGTTTTTT. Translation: CASSLRGLMWTGELFF.